Detailed here is one T cell receptor beta chain. Its antigen is unidentified. Cycle 7 day 1, cycle 4 day 1, and baseline were the timepoints at which blood was sampled. Method: immunoSEQ multiplex PCR; TCRdb's copy keeps in-frame clones and lacks some. The repertoire holds some 74,000 clones, more than 85% seen once, with approximately 7% in the top ten. These data are taken from a study of OX40 agonist ivuxolimab in advanced cancers. Study conclusions and caveats: On average, CD8+ T cells showed a greater number of expanded clones than CD4+. In the 0.1 to 3.0 mg/kg range, CD4+ and CD8+ blood T cells had expanded clonally by week 6. Some of the nonresponding patients also showed low levels of normalized T-cell clonal expansion.

CDR3 length: 15 residues. Trimming took off 2 bases at V and 0 bases at J, with 11 bases between the two ends. Germline CDR1 reads MDHEN; CDR2 reads SYDVKM. This chain links TRBV28 with TRBJ2-7; no firm D call. The sequence came from an adult with an advanced solid tumor such as melanoma, head and neck, liver or kidney cancer. Sequences were derived from CD4+ or CD8+ T cells sorted from blood, sampled in a trial of the OX40 agonist ivuxolimab. The CDR3 DNA reads TGTGCCAGCAGTTTAGATTTCGCTAGCTCCTACGAGCAGTACTTC. Translated, it gives CASSLDFASSYEQYF.